The 22 T cell receptor beta chains presented below share a single source sample, sequenced in a study of cytomegalovirus exposure and HLA in healthy donors. Amplification used 60 Vbeta primers and 13 Jbeta primers. Sequencing used immunoSEQ multiplex PCR; TCRdb keeps in-frame clones, though not all of them. The table includes under 150,000 clones, 75% to 90% detected once. Sequenced material: PBMCs. These receptors were obtained from a woman aged 40 to 49 in good health and CMV-seronegative.

This clone was seen once. The chain uses TRBV5-6 and TRBJ2-3; 7 bases line up with TRBD2. The ends lost 1 base at V and 1 base at J; junction bases unmatched: 15. CDR3 length: 19 amino acids. CDR1 SGHDT and CDR2 YYEEEE come from the germline V gene. CDR3 DNA sequence: TGTGCCAGCAGCTTGTGGTCTGGTCTAGCGGTCCTTGGCACAGATACGCAGTATTTT. This sequence encodes CASSLWSGLAVLGTDTQYF.

The genes are TRBV19 and TRBJ2-5; D call uncertain. Germline CDR1 and CDR2: LNHDA and SQIVND (reference sequence). V was cut by 3 bases and J by 5 bases, with 7 bases left in between. The CDR3 spans 12 residues. CDR3 DNA sequence: TGTGCCAGTAGTATTGCGAGGGAGACCCAGTACTTC. Translated, it gives CASSIARETQYF.

The chain has TRBV5-4 and TRBJ1-2, with D tentatively TRBD1 (5 bases). Trimming removed 5 bases at V and 0 bases at J, with 14 bases between. Germline CDR1 and CDR2: SGHNT and YYREEE (reference sequence). This CDR3 comprises 15 residues. CDR3 DNA sequence: TGTGCCAGCAGACAAGGGACTTTTGCTAACTATGGCTACACCTTC. This codes for CASRQGTFANYGYTF. The variable domain in full, completed from reference TRBV5-4 and TRBJ1-2, reads ETGVTQSPTHLIKTRGQQVTLRCSSQSGHNTVSWYQQALGQGPQFIFQYYREEENGRGNFPPRFSGLQFPNYSSELNVNALELDDSALYLCASRQGTFANYGYTFGSGTRLTVV.

This sequence joins TRBV12-5 and TRBJ1-5; 7 nucleotides match TRBD1. J lost 5 bases, V lost 5 bases, and 3 bases had no gene match. CDR3 size: 13 residues. From germline, CDR1 is LGHNT and CDR2 FRNRAP. The CDR3 region is CASGPDRDQPQHF. Here the CDR3 DNA reads TGTGCTAGTGGTCCCGACAGGGATCAGCCCCAGCATTTT.

The genes are TRBV25-1 and TRBJ1-1; weak D call: TRBD1 (6 bases). The germline V and J ends were trimmed by 7 bases and 6 bases, with 12 bases remaining between them. This CDR3 is built from 12 residues. Germline V CDR1 and CDR2: MGHDK, SYGVNS. Here the CDR3 reads CASTRGGPEAFF. The CDR3 DNA reads as TGTGCCAGCACCCGAGGGGGTCCTGAAGCTTTCTTT.

This clone was counted a single time. This chain joins TRBV5-1 and TRBJ1-1; 7 bases map to TRBD1. This CDR3 comprises 16 residues. Germline lookup yields CDR1 SGHRS and CDR2 YFSETQ. J was trimmed by 0 bases and V by 2 bases; bases with no gene match: 7. As DNA, the CDR3 is TGCGCCAGCAGCTTCGCTAGTACAGGGGTGAACACTGAAGCTTTCTTT. Amino acids: CASSFASTGVNTEAFF. Complete variable domain (other parts from reference TRBV5-1 and TRBJ1-1): KAGVTQTPRYLIKTRGQQVTLSCSPISGHRSVSWYQQTPGQGLQFLFEYFSETQRNKGNFPGRFSGRQFSNSRSEMNVSTLELGDSALYLCASSFASTGVNTEAFFGQGTRLTVV.

CDR3 DNA: TGCAGTGCTTACAGGGATGAAAAACTGTTTTTT. It yields the protein CSAYRDEKLFF. J is TRBJ1-4 and V is TRBV20-1; D is perhaps TRBD1 (6 bases). The CDR3 is 11 residues long. Trimming removed 5 bases at V and 6 bases at J, with 7 bases between. The germline CDR1 and CDR2 sequences are DFQATT and SNEGSKA (reference sequence).

J is TRBJ2-3 and V is TRBV2; a possible D gene is TRBD2 (6 bases). The CDR3 is 15 amino acids. The germline V and J ends were trimmed by 5 bases and 1 base, with 13 bases remaining between them. Germline V lookup: CDR1 SNHLY, CDR2 FYNNEI. The CDR3 nucleotides read TGTGCCAGCAGTTTCCGGGACTGGGGCACAGATACGCAGTATTTT. This gives the protein CASSFRDWGTDTQYF.

CDR3 protein: CASSYDRDYGYTF. CDR3 nucleotides: TGTGCCAGCAGCTACGACAGGGATTATGGCTACACCTTC. V and J are TRBV5-4 and TRBJ1-2; TRBD1 aligns across 7 bases. Germline-derived CDR1 and CDR2 are SGHNT and YYREEE (reference sequence). The length of the CDR3 is 13 residues. After removal of 3 bases from V and 5 bases from J, the junction contained 4 bases not matched to a gene.

V is TRBV7-8 and J is TRBJ1-4; 7 positions agree with TRBD1. The CDR3 is 16 amino acids. J gave up 5 bases and V 1 base, and 7 bases lay outside the gene matches. The germline gives CDR1 SGHVS, CDR2 FQNEAQ. CDR3 sequence: CASSLVLGQSNEKLFF. The CDR3 nucleotides are TGTGCCAGCAGCTTAGTCCTGGGACAGAGCAATGAAAAACTGTTTTTT.

The V gene is TRBV5-1, the J gene TRBJ2-3; TRBD1 aligns across 9 bases. The ends lost 0 bases at V and 6 bases at J; junction bases unmatched: 8. The germline CDR1 and CDR2 sequences are SGHRS and YFSETQ. This CDR3 has 16 residues. The chain's CDR3 is CASSLGVDRGADTQYF. The CDR3 DNA follows: TGCGCCAGCAGCTTGGGGGTGGACAGGGGAGCCGATACGCAGTATTTT. The entire variable domain, with the rest obtained from reference TRBV5-1 and TRBJ2-3, is as follows: KAGVTQTPRYLIKTRGQQVTLSCSPISGHRSVSWYQQTPGQGLQFLFEYFSETQRNKGNFPGRFSGRQFSNSRSEMNVSTLELGDSALYLCASSLGVDRGADTQYFGPGTRLTVL.

This clone occurred a few times. The V call is TRBV15, the J call TRBJ1-1, with D uncertain. V lost 3 bases, J lost 1 base, and 12 bases lay in between. CDR1 LNHNV and CDR2 YYDKDF come from the germline V gene (reference sequence). The CDR3 loop spans 15 amino acids. CDR3 DNA: TGTGCCACCAGCAGGGAGGAGGGAGCGAACACTGAAGCTTTCTTT. As protein: CATSREEGANTEAFF.

This clone was observed a few times. The V and J genes are TRBV4-1 and TRBJ1-5; TRBD1 might be the D (6 bases). There are 15 residues in the CDR3. The germline V gene has CDR1 MGHRA and CDR2 YSYEKL. The V and J ends lost 0 bases and 4 bases respectively, with 10 bases between them. CDR3 sequence (DNA): TGCGCCAGCAGCCAAGAGTACAGGGAGAATCAGCCCCAGCATTTT. It codes for CASSQEYRENQPQHF.

The chain combines TRBV7-9 with TRBJ2-3, with D perhaps TRBD1 (6 bases). Germline lookup yields CDR1 SEHNR and CDR2 FQNEAQ (reference sequence). The CDR3 is 15 residues long. The V and J ends lost 5 bases and 4 bases respectively, with 16 bases between them. The CDR3 spells CASSPYGGLADTQYF. The CDR3 region has the DNA TGTGCCAGCAGCCCATATGGGGGCTTAGCAGATACGCAGTATTTT. Looking up the rest from reference TRBV7-9 and TRBJ2-3 gives the full variable domain: DTGVSQNPRHKITKRGQNVTFRCDPISEHNRLYWYRQTLGQGPEFLTYFQNEAQLEKSRLLSDRFSAERPKGSFSTLEIQRTEQGDSAMYLCASSPYGGLADTQYFGPGTRLTVL.

The gene calls are TRBV29-1 and TRBJ2-2, with 12 bases lining up with TRBD2. V lost 7 bases and J lost 3; bases outside the gene matches: 9. Germline V gene lookup returns CDR1 SQVTM and CDR2 ANQGSEA. CDR3 length equals 16 residues. The CDR3 DNA sequence: TGCAGCGCTAGACTAGCGGGAGCGGTTTACACCGGGGAGCTGTTTTTT. Translation gives CSARLAGAVYTGELFF.

V usage is TRBV28 and J usage is TRBJ2-1, with TRBD2 matching 12 bases. V lost 2 bases to trimming and J lost 4 bases; unmatched junction nucleotides: 0. CDR3 length: 15 amino acids. Germline V gene sequence: CDR1 MDHEN, CDR2 SYDVKM. The CDR3 DNA reads as TGTGCCAGCAGTTTACTAGCGGGAGGGTACAATGAGCAGTTCTTC. Translating gives CASSLLAGGYNEQFF.

Only a few counts were recorded for this clone. The rearrangement joins TRBV5-1 to TRBJ2-2; 8 nucleotides agree with TRBD1. This CDR3 contains 13 residues. The germline V gene encodes CDR1 SGHRS and CDR2 YFSETQ. Unmatched junction bases numbered 2, after V lost 9 bases and J lost 1 base. CDR3 sequence reads: CATGTGNTGELFF. The DNA for the CDR3 is TGCGCCACCGGGACAGGGAACACCGGGGAGCTGTTTTTT.

As concerns this clone: Other DNA sequences in this sample translate to the same CDR3. V gene TRBV9 combines with J gene TRBJ1-2; D not certain. CDR1 is SGDLS and CDR2 is YYNGEE in the germline V gene. This CDR3 comprises 13 residues. The V end was cut by 0 bases, the J end by 3 bases, with 6 bases between. CDR3 in DNA: TGTGCCAGCAGCGTAGGGGGAGACTATGGCTACACCTTC. Translated, it gives CASSVGGDYGYTF.

The CDR3 DNA is TGTGCCAGCAGCTTAGTGCACAGGGCAACAGATACGCAGTATTTT. This codes for CASSLVHRATDTQYF. The chain is built from TRBV7-2 and TRBJ2-3; D may be TRBD1 (6 bases). Germline CDR1 reads SGHTA; CDR2 reads FQGNSA. The CDR3 spans 15 residues. Between the trimmed V and J ends, which lost 1 base and 3 bases, there was a span of 11 bases.

The CDR3 DNA reads TGTGCCAGCAGCTTAGTGGCTAGCGGGAGGAGGAATGAGCAGTTCTTC. It codes for CASSLVASGRRNEQFF. The chain employs TRBV7-6 and TRBJ2-1, with 11 bases lining up with TRBD2. The CDR3 runs 16 residues. Per germline, CDR1 SGHVS and CDR2 FNYEAQ. J lost 7 bases, V lost 1 base, and 6 bases had no gene match.

J is TRBJ2-7 and V is TRBV28; D is unclear. Trimming shortened V by 7 bases and J by 4 bases, and 20 bases separated the two germline ends. The CDR3 has 15 amino acids. CDR1 is MDHEN, CDR2 SYDVKM, per germline. CDR3 DNA sequence: TGTGCCAGCACCAAAGATCTAATCGACTCGTACGAGCAGTACTTC. It encodes CASTKDLIDSYEQYF.

The chain carries TRBV29-1 and TRBJ2-3; no reliable D call. The V end was cut by 6 bases, the J end by 0 bases, with 10 bases between. The germline V gene has CDR1 SQVTM and CDR2 ANQGSEA. This CDR3 contains 13 residues. The DNA of the CDR3 is TGCAGCGTGAGCATTTCTAGCACAGATACGCAGTATTTT. It translates to CSVSISSTDTQYF.